The TCR beta chain described here comes from a study of shared clonotypes between healthy human individuals. Study background: Plates per donor: three CD4 naive, three CD4 memory, two CD8 naive, one CD8 memory. Study-level findings and limits: Clonotype sharing across donors was expected to vary with sequencing depth. Around 5% of naive CD4 clonotypes were common to a few donors.

This CDR3 contains 16 residues. Germline values: CDR1 SQVTM, CDR2 ANQGSEA. The germline V and J ends were trimmed by 7 bases and 0 bases, with 18 bases remaining between them. The table came from immunoSEQ multiplex PCR; TCRdb's copy has only in-frame clones and leaves some out. The data show about 580,000 clones, 95% to 98% seen once. Details on this clone: What it binds is not known.

Positive CCR7 selection of CD45RO-negative cells yielded the naive CD8 cells, and terminally differentiated effector memory CD45RA+ cells were excluded. The origin of this receptor is a man aged 25-45 years in good health. The genes are TRBV29-1 and TRBJ2-2, with D possibly being TRBD1 (5 bases). The sequencing input was naive CD8+ T cells sorted from blood. CDR3 in amino acids: CSAIRWGETNTGELFF. Here the CDR3 DNA reads TGCAGCGCCATTAGGTGGGGCGAAACGAACACCGGGGAGCTGTTTTTT.